A single sample gave rise to the 25 T cell receptor beta chains below, sequenced in a study of cytomegalovirus exposure and HLA in healthy donors. TCRdb's copy holds only in-frame clones and misses some; the assay was immunoSEQ multiplex PCR. The sample shows about 180,000 clones, 86% of them seen only once. Sequenced: PBMCs. These receptors were taken from a young man in good health and CMV-seropositive.

The chain has TRBV5-6 and TRBJ2-7; D is uncertain. Trimming removed 0 bases from V and 2 bases from J, with 3 bases in between. The CDR3 is made up of 12 amino acids. The germline CDR1 and CDR2 sequences are SGHDT and YYEEEE. CDR3 loop: CASSLGAYEQYF. CDR3 coding DNA: TGTGCCAGCAGCTTGGGCGCCTACGAGCAGTACTTC.

The chain has TRBV7-9 and TRBJ1-6; the D gene is possibly TRBD1 (6 bases). In germline, CDR1 is SEHNR, CDR2 FQNEAQ (reference sequence). The V end was cut by 3 bases, the J end by 5 bases, with 11 bases between. The CDR3 sequence is 15 residues long. Here the CDR3 reads CASSFDRSNNSPLHF. The CDR3 DNA reads TGTGCCAGCAGCTTCGACAGGAGCAATAATTCACCCCTCCACTTT.

The gene calls are TRBV4-1 and TRBJ1-2, with 7 bases matching TRBD1. Germline lookup yields CDR1 MGHRA and CDR2 YSYEKL. The length of the CDR3 is 15 residues. Trimming cost V 4 bases and J 2 bases; bases outside gene matches: 7. The CDR3 DNA reads TGCGCCAGCAGCCCCCGGGACAGTCCAAACTATGGCTACACCTTC. It is translated as CASSPRDSPNYGYTF.

The rearrangement uses TRBV6-5 and TRBJ2-3; possible D gene TRBD2, 7 bases. The V gene's germline CDR1 is MNHEY and CDR2 SVGAGI. The V end lost 6 bases, the J end lost 3 bases, and 16 bases lay between the germline ends. This CDR3 is 15 amino acids long. In DNA, the CDR3 is TGTGCCAGCAGGGGGAGGGGGAGAGGTACAGATACGCAGTATTTT. Translated: CASRGRGRGTDTQYF.

The V and J genes are TRBV30 and TRBJ1-4; TRBD1 matches 7 bases. CDR3 size: 13 residues. Germline V lookup: CDR1 GTSNPN, CDR2 SVGIG (reference sequence). The ends lost 3 bases at V and 10 bases at J; junction bases unmatched: 8. Here the CDR3 DNA reads TGTGCCTGGAGCACGGGGACAGAAGGAAAACTGTTTTTT. Translation gives CAWSTGTEGKLFF.

The gene calls are TRBV28 and TRBJ1-1, with D possibly matching TRBD1 (5 bases). The CDR3 covers 14 residues. Germline V gives CDR1 MDHEN, CDR2 SYDVKM. V lost 7 bases and J 6 bases, leaving 18 bases between the germline ends. CDR3 bases: TGTGCCAGCATCAACCGGACACCAAACCCTGAAGCTTTCTTT. Amino acids: CASINRTPNPEAFF.

V and J are TRBV27 and TRBJ1-5; 7 nucleotides align to TRBD1. CDR3 length: 13 residues. The trim removed 3 bases at V and 6 bases at J, leaving 2 bases unmatched. Germline CDR1 and CDR2: MNHEY and SMNVEV (reference sequence). CDR3 sequence: CASSFQGGQPQHF. The CDR3 DNA sequence: TGTGCCAGCAGTTTTCAGGGGGGTCAGCCCCAGCATTTT.

The chain couples TRBV21-1 to TRBJ1-4. TRBV21-1 is a pseudogene. The CDR3 is 15 amino acids. CDR3 bases: TGTGCCAGCAGACTCTTAGACTCCCCCCTCGAAAAACTGTTTTTT. Its translation: CASRLLDSPLEKLFF.

Only a few counts were recorded for this clone. V and J are TRBV28 and TRBJ1-5; no reliable D call. Germline values: CDR1 MDHEN, CDR2 SYDVKM. CDR3 length equals 11 residues. Trimming took 7 bases from V and 11 from J, leaving 12 bases between them. This chain's CDR3 is CASTSYSAQHF. DNA of the CDR3: TGTGCCAGCACCTCCTACTCGGCCCAGCATTTT.

The V and J genes are TRBV5-1 and TRBJ2-3; 8 positions match TRBD2. J was trimmed by 0 bases and V by 4 bases; bases with no gene match: 10. The CDR3 totals 17 residues. In germline, CDR1 is SGHRS, CDR2 YFSETQ. In DNA, the CDR3 is TGCGCCAGCAGCCCCGGGGTAGCGGGGCGAAGCACAGATACGCAGTATTTT. Protein sequence: CASSPGVAGRSTDTQYF.

The genes are TRBV25-1 and TRBJ2-7; 7 bases align to TRBD1. Trimming at V came to 4 bases and at J to 4 bases, leaving 4 bases not matched to a gene. This CDR3 has 13 residues. Looked up from germline, CDR1 is MGHDK and CDR2 is SYGVNS. The CDR3 sequence is CASSADRFYEQYF. The CDR3 DNA sequence: TGTGCCAGCAGTGCGGACAGGTTTTACGAGCAGTACTTC.

The chain couples TRBV5-6 to TRBJ2-2; 7 nucleotides align to TRBD1. The CDR3 sequence is 16 residues long. Germline CDR1 SGHDT, CDR2 YYEEEE. V trimming: 4 bases; J trimming: 1 base; junction bases outside the gene matches: 7. The CDR3 loop reads CASSGVGQRNTGELFF. CDR3 coding DNA: TGTGCCAGCAGCGGGGTGGGACAGAGGAACACCGGGGAGCTGTTTTTT.

This chain joins TRBV14 and TRBJ2-3, with 7 bases identical to TRBD2. The trim removed 4 bases at V and 2 bases at J, leaving 12 bases unmatched. From germline, CDR1 is SGHDN and CDR2 FVKESK. The CDR3 loop spans 17 amino acids. The chain's CDR3 is CASSLNDGREHTDTQYF. The CDR3 region has the DNA TGTGCCAGCAGCCTAAACGACGGGCGGGAGCACACAGATACGCAGTATTTT.

This chain joins TRBV11-2 and TRBJ2-1; D uncertain. In germline, CDR1 is SGHAT, CDR2 FQNNGV. The V gene lost 5 bases and the J gene lost 4 bases, with 6 bases spanning the gap. The CDR3 runs 12 residues. The DNA of the CDR3 is TGTGCCAGCAGCGAAACTTACAATGAGCAGTTCTTC. It specifies CASSETYNEQFF. The full variable domain, rest sourced from reference TRBV11-2 and TRBJ2-1, is EAGVAQSPRYKIIEKRQSVAFWCNPISGHATLYWYQQILGQGPKLLIQFQNNGVVDDSQLPKDRFSAERLKGVDSTLKIQPAKLEDSAVYLCASSETYNEQFFGPGTRLTVL.

The chain couples TRBV10-3 to TRBJ2-7; 9 bases are a match to TRBD2. The CDR3 length is 11 residues. V was clipped by 11 bases and J by 5 bases; unmatched bases: 4. The germline V gene has CDR1 ENHRY and CDR2 SYGVKD. CDR3 nucleotide sequence: TGTGCCGTCCGGACTAGCGACGAGCAGTACTTC. Residues: CAVRTSDEQYF.

The V gene is TRBV6-6, the J gene TRBJ2-7; 10 bases match TRBD1. Germline trimming cut 5 bases from V and 8 bases from J; bases unmatched to any gene: 9. The germline V gene encodes CDR1 MNHNY and CDR2 SVGAGI (reference sequence). The CDR3 runs to 14 residues. The CDR3 sequence is CASSPRRTGGKQYF. DNA of the CDR3: TGTGCCAGCAGTCCCCGAAGGACAGGGGGAAAGCAGTACTTC.

This sequence joins TRBV9 and TRBJ1-5; D is possibly TRBD1 (5 bases). V was cut by 0 bases and J by 3 bases, with 10 bases left in between. This CDR3 has 15 residues. CDR1 and CDR2 (germline): SGDLS, YYNGEE. The CDR3 nucleotides read TGTGCCAGCAGCGTAGATTCAGGGCTCAATCAGCCCCAGCATTTT. Protein product: CASSVDSGLNQPQHF.

This chain uses TRBV5-1 with TRBJ1-2; the D gene is possibly TRBD1 (6 bases). The CDR3 spans 15 residues. V lost 0 bases and J lost 4, with 13 bases in between. CDR1 SGHRS and CDR2 YFSETQ come from the germline V gene. DNA of the CDR3: TGCGCCAGCAGCTTGGCCACCGGGACAACCTATGGCTACACCTTC. It codes for CASSLATGTTYGYTF.

V usage is TRBV30 and J usage is TRBJ1-2; no clear D gene. Trimming shortened V by 0 bases and J by 8 bases, and 13 bases separated the two germline ends. CDR3 size: 13 residues. The germline V gene encodes CDR1 GTSNPN and CDR2 SVGIG (reference sequence). In DNA, the CDR3 is TGTGCCTGGAGTGTACAGTCCGGGGTAGGCTACACCTTC. Amino acids: CAWSVQSGVGYTF.

The rearrangement uses TRBV6-1 and TRBJ2-3; the match to TRBD2 covers 8 bases. In germline, CDR1 is MNHNS, CDR2 SASEGT. Germline trimming cut 4 bases from V and 4 bases from J; bases unmatched to any gene: 10. The CDR3 consists of 16 residues. The CDR3 protein is CASSGVAGGPADTQYF. The CDR3 region has the DNA TGTGCCAGCAGTGGGGTGGCGGGGGGCCCCGCAGATACGCAGTATTTT.

The chain recombines TRBV7-3 with TRBJ2-1; a possible D gene is TRBD1 (5 bases). This CDR3 is built from 15 residues. Trimming took 6 bases from V and 0 from J, leaving 12 bases between them. Germline CDR1 reads SGHTA; CDR2 reads FQGTGA. The CDR3 region has the DNA TGTGCCAGCAGACTGACAGCCGCCTCCTACAATGAGCAGTTCTTC. Amino acid sequence: CASRLTAASYNEQFF.

V gene TRBV18 combines with J gene TRBJ1-1, with 8 positions matching TRBD1. Germline-derived CDR1 and CDR2 are KGHSH and LQKENI. This CDR3 contains 16 residues. The V segment lost 6 bases and the J segment 0 bases; nucleotides outside the gene matches: 9. CDR3 region: CASSRGTGGLNTEAFF. In nucleotides, the CDR3 is TGTGCCAGCTCCCGGGGGACAGGAGGGTTGAACACTGAAGCTTTCTTT.

This chain connects TRBV18 to TRBJ1-5; D uncertain. The germline CDR1 and CDR2 sequences are KGHSH and LQKENI. CDR3 length: 14 residues. The V end lost 6 bases, the J end lost 4 bases, and 13 bases lay between the germline ends. CDR3: CASSDKTENQPQHF. Here the CDR3 DNA reads TGTGCCAGCTCCGACAAGACCGAGAATCAGCCCCAGCATTTT.

This chain joins TRBV6-1 and TRBJ1-5, with 7 bases aligning to TRBD1. Trimming at V came to 5 bases and at J to 3 bases, leaving 1 base not matched to a gene. CDR3 length: 13 amino acids. From germline, CDR1 is MNHNS and CDR2 SASEGT. For the CDR3, the DNA is TGTGCCAGCAGTACAGGGGCCAATCAGCCCCAGCATTTT. This sequence encodes CASSTGANQPQHF.

The V gene is TRBV9, the J gene TRBJ2-2; tentatively, D is TRBD2 (6 bases). Per the germline V gene, CDR1 is SGDLS and CDR2 is YYNGEE. The CDR3 totals 14 residues. Trimming shortened V by 0 bases and J by 8 bases, and 11 bases separated the two germline ends. CDR3 amino acids: CASSVGTSRGELFF. Here the CDR3 DNA reads TGTGCCAGCAGCGTAGGAACTAGCAGGGGGGAGCTGTTTTTT.